These 20 T cell receptor beta chains share one sample of origin, sequenced in a study of blood T cell repertoires in COVID-19. This table comes from immunoSEQ multiplex PCR, and its TCRdb copy is limited to in-frame clones, with some not included. Among about 190,000 clones listed, around 84% were seen once. Material for sequencing was peripheral blood. These receptors were collected from a human donor in a cohort sampled during active COVID-19.

The chain links TRBV5-1 to TRBJ2-5, with TRBD2 matching 7 bases. The ends lost 0 bases at V and 5 bases at J; junction bases unmatched: 7. CDR1 SGHRS and CDR2 YFSETQ come from the germline V gene. This CDR3 region has 15 residues. In nucleotides, the CDR3 is TGCGCCAGCAGCTTGGGAGCGACCGGGGGGGAGACCCAGTACTTC. It encodes CASSLGATGGETQYF.

The J gene is TRBJ2-7, the V gene TRBV6-5; a possible D gene is TRBD2 (5 bases). CDR3 size: 14 residues. Germline assignment: CDR1 MNHEY and CDR2 SVGAGI. Trimming took off 8 bases at V and 0 bases at J, with 14 bases between the two ends. This CDR3 is CASLPRRSSYEQYF. In DNA form, the CDR3 reads TGTGCCAGCCTTCCCCGGAGGAGCTCCTACGAGCAGTACTTC.

The gene calls are TRBV3-1 (or the pseudogene TRBV3-2) and TRBJ2-7; D call uncertain. Trimming pared 1 base from V and 3 bases from J, leaving 13 bases between. The CDR3 is made up of 15 amino acids. In germline, CDR1 is LGHDT, CDR2 YNNKEL (reference sequence). CDR3 in amino acids: CASSQGLATLYEQYV. CDR3 DNA: TGTGCCAGCAGCCAAGGTCTTGCGACTCTCTACGAGCAGTACGTC.

The V call is TRBV6-5, the J call TRBJ2-2; weak D call: TRBD2 (5 bases). Trimming cost V 0 bases and J 5 bases, with 13 bases left between them. The CDR3 runs to 16 residues. CDR1 and CDR2 (germline): MNHEY, SVGAGI. CDR3 DNA sequence: TGTGCCAGCAGTTACTCGACTGGGTCGGGAACCGGGGAGCTGTTTTTT. The encoded protein is CASSYSTGSGTGELFF.

V usage is TRBV5-1 and J usage is TRBJ1-2; D perhaps matches TRBD1 (6 bases). The germline CDR1 and CDR2 sequences are SGHRS and YFSETQ. The CDR3 is 14 amino acids. Trimming removed 1 base at V and 7 bases at J, with 14 bases between. CDR3 nucleotide sequence: TGCGCCAGCAGCTTGAAGTTGCCAGGGGTTGGCTACACCTTC. Its protein is CASSLKLPGVGYTF.

The CDR3 DNA is TGCGCCAGCACCTATTACCCGGGTGAGACCCAGTACTTC. Protein sequence: CASTYYPGETQYF. The J gene is TRBJ2-5, the V gene TRBV5-1; D gene uncertain. The V and J ends lost 6 bases and 5 bases respectively, with 14 bases between them. The CDR3 consists of 13 residues. CDR1 is SGHRS and CDR2 is YFSETQ in the germline V gene.

The chain combines TRBV19 with TRBJ2-4; TRBD1 agrees at 8 bases. The germline gives CDR1 LNHDA, CDR2 SQIVND (reference sequence). The length of the CDR3 is 19 residues. The junction had 15 bases not matched to a gene; V was cut back by 3 bases and J by 2 bases. The CDR3 here is CASSIGGQGLVGSKNIQYF. The CDR3 nucleotides are TGTGCCAGTAGTATCGGAGGACAGGGTTTAGTTGGGTCCAAAAACATTCAGTACTTC. The variable domain in full, completed from reference TRBV19 and TRBJ2-4, reads DGGITQSPKYLFRKEGQNVTLSCEQNLNHDAMYWYRQDPGQGLRLIYYSQIVNDFQKGDIAEGYSVSREKKESFPLTVTSAQKNPTAFYLCASSIGGQGLVGSKNIQYFGAGTRLSVL.

J is TRBJ2-1 and V is TRBV4-1, with 11 bases lining up with TRBD2. The CDR3 extends over 14 amino acids. Germline V CDR1 and CDR2: MGHRA, YSYEKL. V was clipped by 4 bases and J by 15 bases; unmatched bases: 11. As DNA, the CDR3 is TGCGCCAGCAGCCGCGAGCCCTTGGGACTAGCGGCGTTCTTC. Its protein product is CASSREPLGLAAFF.

The chain couples TRBV19 to TRBJ1-2; D unresolved. This CDR3 is 11 amino acids long. Germline V gene sequence: CDR1 LNHDA, CDR2 SQIVND (reference sequence). The ends were cut back, 5 bases at V and 7 bases at J, with 8 bases in the middle. CDR3 nucleotides: TGTGCCAGTAGTCAGCGGTTTGGCTACACCTTC. This encodes CASSQRFGYTF.

This clone occurred once. The genes are TRBV2 and TRBJ2-7; D may be TRBD1 (5 bases). This CDR3 spans 12 amino acids. V lost 7 bases and J 3 bases, leaving 10 bases between the germline ends. Germline CDR1 and CDR2: SNHLY and FYNNEI. CDR3 sequence: CASKGQYYEQYF. CDR3 coding DNA: TGTGCCAGCAAGGGGCAGTACTACGAGCAGTACTTC.

The rearrangement uses TRBV19 and TRBJ2-5; 7 nucleotides line up with TRBD2. The length of the CDR3 is 16 residues. Unmatched junction bases numbered 10, after V lost 6 bases and J lost 0 bases. The germline gives CDR1 LNHDA, CDR2 SQIVND (reference sequence). Here the CDR3 DNA reads TGTGCCAGTAGCGGTGGAGGGGCGGGGGACCAAGAGACCCAGTACTTC. Amino acids: CASSGGGAGDQETQYF.

The sample holds one count of this clone. CDR3 region: CASSEMTSVHEQFF. The CDR3 DNA is TGTGCCAGCAGTGAAATGACTAGCGTCCATGAGCAGTTCTTC. This sequence joins TRBV6-1 and TRBJ2-1; 8 bases match TRBD2. V gave up 2 bases and J gave up 8 bases; unmatched junction bases: 5. The germline CDR1 and CDR2 sequences are MNHNS and SASEGT. The CDR3 spans 14 residues.

This clone showed up just once. The chain uses TRBV7-8 and TRBJ2-3; 11 positions agree with TRBD2. V shed 3 bases, J shed 1 base, and the junction held 3 bases outside the gene matches. This CDR3 region has 16 residues. Germline CDR1 is SGHVS and CDR2 is FQNEAQ. The CDR3 here is CASSFPLAGGTDTQYF. Here the CDR3 DNA reads TGTGCCAGCAGCTTCCCACTAGCGGGAGGCACAGATACGCAGTATTTT.

This clone showed up just a few times. This chain joins TRBV13 and TRBJ2-1; D ambiguous. Trimming removed 3 bases from V and 0 bases from J, with 12 bases in between. CDR3 length: 16 amino acids. From germline, CDR1 is PRHDT and CDR2 FYEKMQ (reference sequence). CDR3 nucleotide sequence: TGTGCCAGCAGCTTTACCCAGCCGGGCTCCTACAATGAGCAGTTCTTC. Translating it yields CASSFTQPGSYNEQFF.

In DNA, the CDR3 is TGTGCTAGTGGTTTGGTTTGGGAGGGCGGATGGGAGGTTAGCAATCAGCCCCAGCATTTT. Translated, it gives CASGLVWEGGWEVSNQPQHF. V is TRBV12-5 and J is TRBJ1-5; unclear D gene. Germline V CDR1 and CDR2: LGHNT, FRNRAP. V was clipped by 0 bases and J by 0 bases, with 21 bases between them. This CDR3 spans 20 amino acids.

The chain carries TRBV7-2 and TRBJ2-3, with D perhaps matching TRBD1 (5 bases). This CDR3 comprises 15 residues. The V and J ends lost 2 bases and 4 bases respectively, with 13 bases between them. The germline gives CDR1 SGHTA, CDR2 FQGNSA. The CDR3 loop reads CASSLRAGSADTQYF. Written as DNA, the CDR3 is TGTGCCAGCAGCTTAAGGGCAGGGTCTGCAGATACGCAGTATTTT.

This sequence joins TRBV28 and TRBJ2-7; weak D call: TRBD2 (6 bases). Trimming stripped 11 bases from V and 5 bases from J, with 16 bases between. This CDR3 is 12 amino acids long. The germline CDR1 and CDR2 sequences are MDHEN and SYDVKM. CDR3 bases: TGTGCCGGCGGGGACTCCAACAACGAGCAGTACTTC. Its translation is CAGGDSNNEQYF.

The chain joins TRBV6-5 to TRBJ1-1, with TRBD1 matching over 7 bases. The ends lost 6 bases at V and 4 bases at J; junction bases unmatched: 5. Per germline, CDR1 MNHEY and CDR2 SVGAGI. This CDR3 comprises 13 residues. CDR3 protein: CASSVHRGTEAFF. The CDR3 nucleotides are TGTGCCAGCAGCGTACACAGGGGCACTGAAGCTTTCTTT.

This clone was seen only once. This chain links TRBV7-2 with TRBJ1-3; weak D call: TRBD1 (6 bases). This CDR3 contains 15 residues. Trimming pared 1 base from V and 4 bases from J, leaving 11 bases between. Germline loops: CDR1 SGHTA, CDR2 FQGNSA. CDR3: CASSLVGGLGNTIYF. The CDR3 DNA reads TGTGCCAGCAGCTTAGTAGGGGGTCTAGGAAACACCATATATTTT. Full variable domain (rest looked up from reference TRBV7-2 and TRBJ1-3): GAGVSQSPSNKVTEKGKDVELRCDPISGHTALYWYRQSLGQGLEFLIYFQGNSAPDKSGLPSDRFSAERTGGSVSTLTIQRTQQEDSAVYLCASSLVGGLGNTIYFGEGSWLTVV.

V and J are TRBV11-2 and TRBJ2-3; D may be TRBD2 (6 bases). The germline V and J ends were trimmed by 2 bases and 1 base, with 16 bases remaining between them. CDR3 length: 17 residues. Germline V gene sequence: CDR1 SGHAT, CDR2 FQNNGV. The CDR3, as DNA: TGTGCCAGCAGCTTAACTCCGGGACTTCTCCGCACAGATACGCAGTATTTT. This gives the protein CASSLTPGLLRTDTQYF. The variable domain in full, completed from reference TRBV11-2 and TRBJ2-3, reads EAGVAQSPRYKIIEKRQSVAFWCNPISGHATLYWYQQILGQGPKLLIQFQNNGVVDDSQLPKDRFSAERLKGVDSTLKIQPAKLEDSAVYLCASSLTPGLLRTDTQYFGPGTRLTVL.